This entry describes one T cell receptor beta chain. No antigen is known for it. Within one base of it there is no much larger clone, and no base qualities were kept. This sample was taken from a study of beta chain features in type 1 diabetes listed by TCRdb under 2018. Regarding the study in general: No differences in mean age, gender distribution, total cell number or subset yield were found between patients and healthy donors. Across all samples, some 100,000,000 sorted cells were examined, and cell number per subset correlated strongly with RNA yield. In the study, recently diagnosed type 1 diabetes patients and matched healthy donors were compared on the TCRB repertoires of their sorted circulating CD4+ T cell subsets. Regulatory and stem cell-like memory subsets were isolated from only 8 patients and about 8 healthy donors, whereas naive and central memory subsets came from all 28 donors.

Findings and caveats that apply to the study as a whole: Shorter templates might have been favored by PCR, but patient and control samples were amplified and corrected together, so both groups would have been affected equally by any skew. The naive, central memory and regulatory TCRB repertoires appeared to resemble one another more closely among patients than among healthy donors. Because the HLA sub-analyses included only small numbers of individuals, any influence of HLA type on TCRB rearrangement was left unresolved. In all four CD4+ subsets, TCRB CDR3 length was moderately but significantly shorter in type 1 diabetes patients. At VDJ recombination sites, type 1 diabetes patients had fewer insertions and more deleted nucleotides, which implies abnormalities in thymic rearrangement. Because cDNA was sequenced instead of genomic DNA, highly expressing activated cells could be over-represented, though the groups showed no difference in activation or CD3 levels.

V is pared back by 4 bases and J by 3 bases, with 14 bases lying between the germline termini. The germline V gene gives CDR1 as SGHRS and CDR2 as YFSETQ. Reading from cysteine to phenylalanine, the CDR3 counts 14 amino acids. The CDR3 DNA has 42 bases and is translated from base 1. From each donor, a single peripheral blood sample of approximately 110 mL on average was drawn into heparinised tubes. A BD FACSAria II and a panel including CD45RO, CCR7, CD25, CD127, CD95 and CD27 were used to sort naive, central memory, regulatory and stem cell-like memory CD4+ T cells. A purity above 98% was achieved for all sorted populations. PBMCs were isolated immediately by Lymphoprep density gradient centrifugation and stained directly without culture. To minimize batch effects, samples were stained and sorted in pairs, one healthy donor with one patient per experiment. All of the isolated RNA was reverse transcribed with the High Capacity cDNA Reverse Transcription Kit, so expressed TCRB transcripts were sequenced. Naive, central memory and regulatory T cell samples underwent deep immunoSEQ sequencing, averaging around 3.7 million total reads per sample. Sorted cells were lysed in RLT buffer and RNA was extracted with DNase-treated RNeasy Micro or Mini kits, depending on cell number. Each cell subset was processed separately to prevent cross-contamination, with patient and healthy donor samples processed together. The immunoSEQ multiplex PCR was used to amplify TCRB sequences from cDNA, yielding 87-bp fragments that span the CDR3 region. Sequencing of the amplicons was done on the Illumina HiSeq platform. Per the original workflow: Synthetic template baselines were used to correct PCR bias computationally, reads within Hamming distance 2 were collapsed together, and singletons that could not be merged were discarded. Reads were aligned against IMGT to assign V, D and J genes, CDR3 length and insertions or deletions at six rearrangement sites. Clonotype counts were normalized to sorted cell number within each subset before computing true diversity and Gini coefficients with the tcR R package. The overlap coefficient, calculated on TCRB nucleotide sequences, was used to quantify repertoire sharing. Out-of-frame TCRB sequences from naive cells were analyzed to stand in for the pre-selection repertoire. As stored in TCRdb, this immuneACCESS dataset retains in-frame rearrangements with V and J assigned. A fraction of the clones does not appear; measured against another copy, unresolved V genes explain less than half of the discrepancy, and the remainder lacks a known reason. D and trimming were read from the DNA, whereas the V and J calls and clone size are those reported in that table. The sample table records around 710,000 clones; around 11% of these occur just once. The top ten clones comprise roughly 0.12% of the sample.

This receptor was identified in a man aged 25 to 40 with type 1 diabetes. The sequence is built from TRBV5-1 and TRBJ2-7; the D region possibly corresponds to TRBD1 (5 bases align). Sequencing used naive CD4+ T cells from blood. The cell subset or site label corresponds to: true naive CD4+ T cells. Here the CDR3 is given as CASSPRGQGYEQYF. At the DNA level, the sequence is TGCGCCAGCAGCCCACGCGGACAAGGCTACGAGCAGTACTTC. Beyond the CDR3, the reference TRBV5-1 and TRBJ2-7 genes provide the residues; the full variable domain reads: KAGVTQTPRYLIKTRGQQVTLSCSPISGHRSVSWYQQTPGQGLQFLFEYFSETQRNKGNFPGRFSGRQFSNSRSEMNVSTLELGDSALYLCASSPRGQGYEQYFGPGTRLTVT.